This T cell receptor beta chain stems from a study of pediatric ulcerative colitis (dated by TCRdb to the late 2010s). Study-level background: Pancolitis was present in more than five ulcerative colitis patients and left-sided colitis in two, and histology consistent with ulcerative colitis was found in all of these patients. From 9 or 10 newly diagnosed, treatment-naive pediatric ulcerative colitis patients and four non-IBD control children, paired blood and rectal samples were collected. By Pediatric Ulcerative Colitis Activity Index, mild disease was classified in a couple of patients, moderate disease in several and acute severe colitis in three.

Study-wide findings and limitations: Controls, mild-moderate and acute severe colitis patients were separated by rectal repertoire features, and reduced rectal diversity due to clonal expansions was observed in acute severe colitis. The healthy control group was small, with only a handful of individuals. Significantly higher autologous blood-rectal clonal overlap was found in ulcerative colitis patients than in controls, which suggested increased T cell trafficking to inflamed tissue. For technical reasons, substantially fewer templates were yielded by the blood samples of a couple of patients, and these blood samples were excluded from blood-rectal overlap analysis. Two rectal CDR3 clonotypes were present in all ulcerative colitis patients and in none of the controls. Because the repertoires came from total lymphocyte DNA, rare subsets such as regulatory T cells may have patterns that are not reflected.

Of note for this clone: The antigen this receptor binds is unknown. One base away there is no much larger clone; base qualities are not given.

Inclusive of the bounding cysteine and phenylalanine, the CDR3 is 14 residues long. Only the CDR3 DNA is retained, 42 bases long and in frame from the first base. V loses 7 bases of germline sequence and J loses 0 bases, and the interval between the two ends is 11 bases. Sequences MGHRA (CDR1) and YSYEKL (CDR2) are obtained from the germline V gene. Through the immunoSEQ TRB Survey service, multiplex V and J primers were used to amplify rearranged CDR3 beta regions from genomic DNA. To keep depth equal across samples, survey-level sequencing depth of up to 500,000 reads per sample was applied. Libraries were purified and pooled, and sequencing was performed on Illumina technology. The source study handled its data this way. immunoSEQ online tools were used for productive clonality, sample overlap, pairwise scatters, CDR3 beta length, V/D/J gene usage and productiveness. Calculated diversity was the number of unique rearrangements divided by total templates times 100; Shannon and Simpson indices were also computed. Principal component analysis used the R prcomp function and ggbiplot package on Z-score normalized data. Morisita's index was used to measure clonal overlap between blood and rectum within each subject. TCRdb mirrors the immuneACCESS table, restricted to in-frame sequences. Some clones are absent from its copies; in checked studies, under half trace to an unresolved V gene, and the reason for the others is unknown. That table supplies the V and J calls and clone size; D and trimming were determined from the DNA. A total of about 64,000 clones appear in this sample, 77% of them only once. Together, the top ten hold around 4.9% of the sample.

No immunosuppressive medication had been given to the ulcerative colitis patients before the diagnostic colonoscopy. A blood sample was obtained concurrently with the colonoscopy. The Wizard kit (Promega) was used to extract genomic DNA from blood and intestinal samples. The sequenced material came from blood. The rearrangement joined TRBV4-1 to TRBJ2-3, and the D gene may be TRBD1, 6 bases matching. This TCR derives from a boy aged 5-17 years with moderate ulcerative colitis. The nucleotides read TGCGCCAGCAATAGAGGGGGTAGCACAGATACGCAGTATTTT. This codes for CASNRGGSTDTQYF.